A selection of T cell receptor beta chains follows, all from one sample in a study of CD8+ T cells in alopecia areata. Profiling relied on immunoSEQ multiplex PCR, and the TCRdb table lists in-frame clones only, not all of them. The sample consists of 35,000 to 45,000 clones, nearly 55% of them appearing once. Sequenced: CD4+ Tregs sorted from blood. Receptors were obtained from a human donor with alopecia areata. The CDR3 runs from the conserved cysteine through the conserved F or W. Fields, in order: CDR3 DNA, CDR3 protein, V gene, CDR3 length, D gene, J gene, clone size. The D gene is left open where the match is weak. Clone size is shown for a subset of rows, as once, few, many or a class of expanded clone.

CDR3nt: TGTGCCAGCAGCGTAGCAGATACGCAGTATTTT
CDR3aa: CASSVADTQYF
v_gene: TRBV9
len: 11
d_gene: .
j_gene: TRBJ2-3
abundance: .

CDR3nt: TGTGCCAGCAGCCCCTGGACAGGGGGACTTTATGGCTACACCTTC
CDR3aa: CASSPWTGGLYGYTF
v_gene: TRBV7-9
len: 15
d_gene: TRBD1
j_gene: TRBJ1-2
abundance: .

CDR3nt: TGTGCCAGCAGCTTAGCCCTCAACAGGGTACGTGAAGCTTTCTTT
CDR3aa: CASSLALNRVREAFF
v_gene: TRBV7-2
len: 15
d_gene: .
j_gene: TRBJ1-1
abundance: .

CDR3nt: TGCGCCAGCGGTTCAGGGGTCTCTGGGGCCAACGTCCTGACTTTC
CDR3aa: CASGSGVSGANVLTF
v_gene: TRBV5-1
len: 15
d_gene: .
j_gene: TRBJ2-6
abundance: once

CDR3nt: TGCGCCAGCAGCTTGGGTGGCGGCAGATATGGCTACACCTTC
CDR3aa: CASSLGGGRYGYTF
v_gene: TRBV5-1
len: 14
d_gene: .
j_gene: TRBJ1-2
abundance: few

CDR3nt: TGCGCCAGCAGCACCCTAACAGGGAGAAACACTGAAGCTTTCTTT
CDR3aa: CASSTLTGRNTEAFF
v_gene: TRBV5-1
len: 15
d_gene: .
j_gene: TRBJ1-1
abundance: .

CDR3nt: TGTGCCAGCAGCCACCGGGACATAGGAACTAATGAAAAACTGTTTTTT
CDR3aa: CASSHRDIGTNEKLFF
v_gene: TRBV4-2
len: 16
d_gene: .
j_gene: TRBJ1-4
abundance: .

CDR3nt: TGTGCCAGCAGCTTAGGCAGGGGCAATGAGCAGTTCTTC
CDR3aa: CASSLGRGNEQFF
v_gene: TRBV11-1
len: 13
d_gene: .
j_gene: TRBJ2-1
abundance: .

CDR3nt: TGCGCCAGCAGACCAAGGGTGGCGGGCTCCACCGGGGAGCTGTTTTTT
CDR3aa: CASRPRVAGSTGELFF
v_gene: TRBV10-2
len: 16
d_gene: .
j_gene: TRBJ2-2
abundance: .

CDR3nt: TGTGCCAGCAGCCCCCAGGGGGCCCCCTTGACCCAGTACTTC
CDR3aa: CASSPQGAPLTQYF
v_gene: TRBV5-8
len: 14
d_gene: TRBD1
j_gene: TRBJ2-5
abundance: once

CDR3nt: TGTGCCAGCTCACCAGGAGAGGGAGAGACCCAGTACTTC
CDR3aa: CASSPGEGETQYF
v_gene: TRBV18
len: 13
d_gene: .
j_gene: TRBJ2-5
abundance: .

CDR3nt: TGCGCCAGCAGCTTGCTGGCCTTGGGAGGGGAGCAGTACTTC
CDR3aa: CASSLLALGGEQYF
v_gene: TRBV5-1
len: 14
d_gene: TRBD2
j_gene: TRBJ2-7
abundance: .

CDR3nt: TGTGCCAGCAGCGTAGCCCCGCAGGGACTATTTCTCCACTTT
CDR3aa: CASSVAPQGLFLHF
v_gene: TRBV7-8
len: 14
d_gene: .
j_gene: TRBJ1-6
abundance: .

CDR3nt: TGTGCCAGCAGACGGGAGGAGGCCGGGGAGCTGTTTTTT
CDR3aa: CASRREEAGELFF
v_gene: TRBV6-4
len: 13
d_gene: TRBD2
j_gene: TRBJ2-2
abundance: few

CDR3nt: TGTGCCAGCTCCACCGGCAGCTCTGGAAACACCATATATTTT
CDR3aa: CASSTGSSGNTIYF
v_gene: TRBV18
len: 14
d_gene: .
j_gene: TRBJ1-3
abundance: .

CDR3nt: TGTGCCATCAGTGAGTCATTTCGGGTGTACGAGCAGTACTTC
CDR3aa: CAISESFRVYEQYF
v_gene: TRBV10-3
len: 14
d_gene: .
j_gene: TRBJ2-7
abundance: few

CDR3nt: TGTGCCAGCAGCATCGGGGGGTCCTACAATGAGCAGTTCTTC
CDR3aa: CASSIGGSYNEQFF
v_gene: TRBV7-9
len: 14
d_gene: TRBD2
j_gene: TRBJ2-1
abundance: .

CDR3nt: TGTGCCAGCAGGCGGGGGGACGTCACTAACTATGGCTACACCTTC
CDR3aa: CASRRGDVTNYGYTF
v_gene: TRBV2
len: 15
d_gene: .
j_gene: TRBJ1-2
abundance: .